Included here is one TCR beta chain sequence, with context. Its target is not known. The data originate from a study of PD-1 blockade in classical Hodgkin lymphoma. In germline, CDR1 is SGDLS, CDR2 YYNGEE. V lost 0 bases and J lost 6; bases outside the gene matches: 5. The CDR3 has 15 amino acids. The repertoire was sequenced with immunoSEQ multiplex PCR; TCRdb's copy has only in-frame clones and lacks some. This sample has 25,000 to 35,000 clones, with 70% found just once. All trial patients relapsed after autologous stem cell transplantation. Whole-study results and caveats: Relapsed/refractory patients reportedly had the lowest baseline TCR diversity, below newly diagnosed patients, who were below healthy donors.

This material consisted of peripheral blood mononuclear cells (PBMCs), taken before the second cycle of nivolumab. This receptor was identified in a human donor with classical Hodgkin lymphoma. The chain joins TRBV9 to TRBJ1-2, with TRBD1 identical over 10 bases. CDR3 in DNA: TGTGCCAGCAGCGTAGCGGGGACAGGGGTGGATGGCTACACCTTC. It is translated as CASSVAGTGVDGYTF.